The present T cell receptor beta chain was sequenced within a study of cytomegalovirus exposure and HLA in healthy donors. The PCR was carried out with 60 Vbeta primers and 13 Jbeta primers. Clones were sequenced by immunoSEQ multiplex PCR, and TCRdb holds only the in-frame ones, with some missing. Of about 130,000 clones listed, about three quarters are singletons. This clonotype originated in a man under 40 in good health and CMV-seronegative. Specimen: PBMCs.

CDR3 in DNA: TGTGCCAGCAGCTTAATCCCTCTCGACGAGCAGTACTTC. It is translated as CASSLIPLDEQYF. The rearrangement joins TRBV7-2 to TRBJ2-7; D gene uncertain. The V gene's germline CDR1 is SGHTA and CDR2 FQGNSA. The CDR3 contains 13 residues. Trimming left V 2 bases short and J 5 bases short, with 10 bases between.